This T cell receptor (beta chain) was identified in a study of shared clonotypes between healthy human individuals. CDR3 length: 13 residues. V was shortened by 7 bases and J by 2 bases, with 14 bases between the two germline ends. Germline V gene sequence: CDR1 GTSNPN, CDR2 SVGIG (reference sequence). This clone was observed a handful of times. Several immunoSEQ 96-well plates shared each subset's DNA, each plate a replicate. Generated by immunoSEQ multiplex PCR, the TCRdb table keeps only in-frame clones and is missing some. The data hold 950,000 to 1,100,000 clones, with 60% to 80% observed a single time.

V is TRBV30 and J is TRBJ2-5; the D is unclear. Material for sequencing was memory CD4+ T cells sorted from blood. Documented subset: CD45RA-negative fraction. This TCR came from a man aged 18-30 years in good health. The CDR3 DNA follows: TGTGCCTCGGATTATCGGACGCAAGAGACCCAGTACTTC. Amino acids: CASDYRTQETQYF.